Listed below are T cell receptor beta chains from one sample, sequenced in a study of blood T cell repertoires in COVID-19. The data were produced by immunoSEQ multiplex PCR, yet TCRdb's version contains in-frame clones alone and is incomplete. In the table there are hundreds of thousands of clones, over 75% of which are singletons. Specimen: peripheral blood. These receptors originate from a woman between 55 and 75 years old with COVID-19, enrolled during active disease. CDR3s include the opening cysteine and the closing phenylalanine or tryptophan. Each record gives: D gene, V gene, J gene, clone size, CDR3 DNA, CDR3 protein. D genes are given only for firm matches. The size field is filled for only some rows; it gives once, few, many or a size class.

>TRBD1|TRBV7-9|TRBJ1-2|-
TGTGCCAGCAGCCATAGGGACAGGGCCCACTATGGCTACACCTTC
CASSHRDRAHYGYTF
>TRBD2|TRBV9|TRBJ2-3|-
TGTGCCAGCAGTCGACTAGCATCAACAGATACGCAGTATTTT
CASSRLASTDTQYF
>-|TRBV27|TRBJ1-1|-
TGTGCCAGCAGTTTATCGTGGGGGCTTGGGACTGAAGCTTTCTTT
CASSLSWGLGTEAFF
>TRBD2|TRBV14|TRBJ2-1|-
TGTGCCAGCAGCCGAGGGACTAGCGGGGGGAGTGAGCAGTTCTTC
CASSRGTSGGSEQFF
>TRBD1|TRBV5-1|TRBJ1-4|-
TGCGCCAGCAGTCCCGGGACAGGGAATACGAAACTGTTTTTT
CASSPGTGNTKLFF
>TRBD1|TRBV18|TRBJ2-1|-
TGTGCCAGCTCAATGGACAGGGGGCAGGTCAATGAGCAGTTCTTC
CASSMDRGQVNEQFF
>-|TRBV4-1|TRBJ1-1|few
TGCGCCAGCAGCCAATCCGCCAGGGACTTGAACACTGAAGCTTTCTTT
CASSQSARDLNTEAFF
>-|TRBV3-1/TRBV3-2|TRBJ2-3|-
TGTGCCAGCAGCCACAGCGGGCTGGGAGATACGCAGTATTTT
CASSHSGLGDTQYF
>TRBD1|TRBV7-6|TRBJ1-3|-
TGTGCCAGCAGCTTTGGACAGGGGAGCTCTGGAAACACCATATATTTT
CASSFGQGSSGNTIYF
>TRBD2|TRBV2|TRBJ2-3|-
TGTGCCAGCAGCCGCGGGGGGGCCTTAGATACGCAGTATTTT
CASSRGGALDTQYF
>-|TRBV7-3|TRBJ2-5|-
TGTGCCAGCAGCTTAAACGGCAAACAGGGGACCCAGTACTTC
CASSLNGKQGTQYF
>-|TRBV27|TRBJ2-1|-
TGTGCCAGCAGTTTATCGGTAGCTGACAATGAGCAGTTCTTC
CASSLSVADNEQFF
>TRBD1|TRBV19|TRBJ2-7|-
TGTGCCAGTACTTCGACAGGGGCCTCCTACGAGCAGTACTTC
CASTSTGASYEQYF
>TRBD2|TRBV2|TRBJ2-3|-
TGTGCCAGCAGTGGCGGGCTAGCGGATAGCACAGATACGCAGTATTTT
CASSGGLADSTDTQYF
>TRBD2|TRBV7-9|TRBJ2-2|-
TGTGCCAGCAGCCCCCTCGGCGGGGGGAAAGACGGGGAGCTGTTTTTT
CASSPLGGGKDGELFF
>-|TRBV5-5|TRBJ2-7|-
TGTGCCAGCAGCTTGGGACAGAGCTCCTACGAGCAGTACTTC
CASSLGQSSYEQYF
>TRBD2|TRBV5-4|TRBJ2-7|-
TGTGCCAGCAGCTCCTTAGCGGGGACCTACGAGCAGTACTTC
CASSSLAGTYEQYF
>-|TRBV19|TRBJ1-4|-
TGTGCCAGTAAGGACAGCCCTAATGAAAAACTGTTTTTT
CASKDSPNEKLFF
>-|TRBV9|TRBJ1-1|few
TGTGCCAGCAGCGAGACAGGGAACACTGAAGCTTTCTTT
CASSETGNTEAFF
>-|TRBV6-5|TRBJ1-1|-
TGTGCCAGCAGTTACTCTCGCCGGATGGAGACTGAAGCTTTCTTT
CASSYSRRMETEAFF